These T cell receptor beta chains were read from a single sample in a study of cytomegalovirus exposure and HLA in healthy donors. Some clones are missing from TCRdb's copy, which holds only in-frame ones; the method was immunoSEQ multiplex PCR. The sample holds 150,000 to 200,000 clones; approximately 11% are singletons and the top ten take under 10%. The sample consisted of PBMCs. Receptor source: a man aged 45-65 years in good health and CMV-seropositive. Each CDR3 is given with its conserved first and last residue. The D gene is left open where the match is weak. Only part of the rows carry a size: once, few, many, or a class if the clone is expanded.

>NA|TRBJ1-2|TRBD1|TRBV2
TGTGCCAGCGGCAACCGGGACAGGGGAGGTGGCTACACCTTC
CASGNRDRGGGYTF
>NA|TRBJ1-5|TRBD1|TRBV19
TGTGCCAGTAGTATGACAGGGCATCAGCCCCAGCATTTT
CASSMTGHQPQHF
>few|TRBJ1-5|NA|TRBV10-3
TGTGCCATCTCTTTGGGCCGGGACAATCAGCCCCAGCATTTT
CAISLGRDNQPQHF
>NA|TRBJ1-4|NA|TRBV7-2
TGTGCCAGCAGCCCTCAGGTATCAACTAATGAAAAACTGTTTTTT
CASSPQVSTNEKLFF
>few|TRBJ1-1|TRBD1|TRBV29-1
TGCAGCAGTCCGGGACAGGGATACCGCACTGAAGCTTTCTTT
CSSPGQGYRTEAFF
>NA|TRBJ1-5|NA|TRBV11-2
TGTGCCAGCAGCTTAGATCTGAGTCAGCCCCAGCATTTT
CASSLDLSQPQHF
>few|TRBJ2-7|NA|TRBV6-5
TGTGCCACCGGTTTGGGCAGCTCCTACGAGCAGTACTTC
CATGLGSSYEQYF
>few|TRBJ2-4|NA|TRBV13
TGTGCCAGCAGCTTAGGGGGGAGCAAAAACATTCAGTACTTC
CASSLGGSKNIQYF
>few|TRBJ1-1|NA|TRBV5-1
TGCGCCAGCAGCAGGAGCCAGGGGAACACTGAAGCTTTCTTT
CASSRSQGNTEAFF
>NA|TRBJ2-3|NA|TRBV18
TGTGCCAGCTTATCCAGGGGGGACACAGATACGCAGTATTTT
CASLSRGDTDTQYF
>NA|TRBJ1-5|TRBD1|TRBV28
TGTGCCAGCTGTCTAGGACAGGGGTATCAGCCCCAGCATTTT
CASCLGQGYQPQHF
>NA|TRBJ2-5|TRBD1|TRBV6-1
TGTGCCAGCTTAAGGGGGCAGGGTAAGGACGACCAGTACTTC
CASLRGQGKDDQYF
>few|TRBJ2-6|TRBD2|TRBV27
TGTGCCAGCAGTTCCCCCCGGGCGGGGGGGCTTGCTGGGGCCAACGTCCTGACTTTC
CASSSPRAGGLAGANVLTF
>few|TRBJ1-2|TRBD1|TRBV25-1
TGTGCCAGCAGTTACCACGACAGGGGAGGGGATGGCTACACCTTC
CASSYHDRGGDGYTF
>few|TRBJ1-3|TRBD1|TRBV5-1
TGCGCCAGCAGCCTTGGATCAGGGGGCGGAAACACCATATATTTT
CASSLGSGGGNTIYF
>NA|TRBJ2-3|TRBD1|TRBV27
TGTGCCAGCAGAGGACAGGGGGCTGCAGATACGCAGTATTTT
CASRGQGAADTQYF